This T cell receptor (beta chain) was recorded in a study of cytomegalovirus exposure and HLA in healthy donors. The PCR made use of 60 Vbeta and 13 Jbeta primers. The table came from immunoSEQ multiplex PCR; TCRdb's copy has only in-frame clones and leaves some out. This table has some 160,000 clones, more than 70% appearing once. Trimming took off 5 bases at V and 8 bases at J, with 10 bases between the two ends. Germline CDR1 and CDR2: MNHNS and SASEGT. This CDR3 has 12 residues. This clone has only a few counts. The TCR comes from a male donor in good health and CMV-seropositive. The V gene is TRBV6-1, the J gene TRBJ2-1; D call uncertain. Source material: PBMCs. This chain's CDR3 is CASSNYLDEQFF. The CDR3 DNA reads TGTGCCAGCAGTAACTATCTCGATGAGCAGTTCTTC.